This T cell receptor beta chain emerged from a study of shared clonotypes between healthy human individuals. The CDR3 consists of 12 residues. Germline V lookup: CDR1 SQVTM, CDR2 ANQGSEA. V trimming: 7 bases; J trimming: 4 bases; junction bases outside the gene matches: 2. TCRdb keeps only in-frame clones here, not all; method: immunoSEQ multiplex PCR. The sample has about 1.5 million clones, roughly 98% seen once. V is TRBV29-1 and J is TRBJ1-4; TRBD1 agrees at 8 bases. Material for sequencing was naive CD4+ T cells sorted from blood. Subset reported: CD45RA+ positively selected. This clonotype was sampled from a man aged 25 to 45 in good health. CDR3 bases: TGCAGCGCAGACAGGGGTAATGAAAAACTGTTTTTT. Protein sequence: CSADRGNEKLFF. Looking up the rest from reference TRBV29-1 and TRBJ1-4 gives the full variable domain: SAVISQKPSRDICQRGTSLTIQCQVDSQVTMMFWYRQQPGQSLTLIATANQGSEATYESGFVIDKFPISRPNLTFSTLTVSNMSPEDSSIYLCSADRGNEKLFFGSGTQLSVL.